This is a list of T cell receptor beta chains from one sample in a study of Tregs in tolerant kidney transplant recipients. The repertoire was sequenced with immunoSEQ multiplex PCR; TCRdb's copy has only in-frame clones and lacks some. Of some 56,000 clones listed, around 93% are singletons. Sequenced material: CD8+ T cells from blood (PBMCs), taken 24 months after the transplant. Receptors were obtained from a human patient who received a combined kidney and bone marrow transplant. Some T cells may be supplied by the graft donor. Both conserved end residues are part of each CDR3. A D gene is named only where the DNA matches it firmly. The size of a clone is reported for some rows only, either as once, few or many, or as a class for expanded clones.

CDR3nt | CDR3aa | j_gene | v_gene | abundance | d_gene
TGTGCCAGCAGCACCGTAGCGGGGGGACCTCACAATGAGCAGTTCTTC | CASSTVAGGPHNEQFF | TRBJ2-1 | TRBV7-8 | . | TRBD2
TGTGCCAGCAGCATGGACCTAGCGGGGGCCCTTGAGCAGTACTTC | CASSMDLAGALEQYF | TRBJ2-7 | TRBV7-8 | . | TRBD2
TGTGCCAGCAGCTTACCAGGGGCGGGCACTGAAGCTTTCTTT | CASSLPGAGTEAFF | TRBJ1-1 | TRBV13 | . | .
TGTGCCAGCAGCTTAGGACAGCTCTATGGCTACACCTTC | CASSLGQLYGYTF | TRBJ1-2 | TRBV13 | . | .
TGTGCCAGCAGTTTATATTACAGCGTCGGGAGCGACACTGAAGCTTTCTTT | CASSLYYSVGSDTEAFF | TRBJ1-1 | TRBV27 | . | .
TGCGCCAGCAGCCCGGGACAGCAAGAGACCCAGTACTTC | CASSPGQQETQYF | TRBJ2-5 | TRBV4-1 | . | TRBD1
TGTGCCAGCAGTTTCCGTTCCCTCTACGAGCAGTACTTC | CASSFRSLYEQYF | TRBJ2-7 | TRBV7-9 | . | .
TGCGCCAGCAGCCTTACAGGATCGACTGAAGCTTTCTTT | CASSLTGSTEAFF | TRBJ1-1 | TRBV4-1 | . | .
TGTGCCAGTACTCCCGGGGGGAGCTCCTACGAGCAGTACTTC | CASTPGGSSYEQYF | TRBJ2-7 | TRBV19 | . | TRBD2
TGCGCCAGCAGCCAAGATCTTCAAGGGAGATATGGCTACACCTTC | CASSQDLQGRYGYTF | TRBJ1-2 | TRBV4-3 | . | .
TGTGCCAGCAGGACAGGGGGCACTGAAGCTTTCTTT | CASRTGGTEAFF | TRBJ1-1 | TRBV11-3 | . | TRBD1
TGTGCCAGTAGTATAGGCGGGAGGGCCACCGGGGAGCTGTTTTTT | CASSIGGRATGELFF | TRBJ2-2 | TRBV19 | . | TRBD2
TGTGCCAGCAGCAGTCGGGACAGGGGTAAGATCATTCAGTACTTC | CASSSRDRGKIIQYF | TRBJ2-4 | TRBV21-1 | few | .
TGTGCCAGCAGCCCCAGCGGGGGCTCCTACAATGAGCAGTTCTTC | CASSPSGGSYNEQFF | TRBJ2-1 | TRBV9 | few | TRBD2
TGTGCCAGCAGCTCGCTGGGACAGGGGGTTTCACAGGAGACTGAAGCTTTCTTT | CASSSLGQGVSQETEAFF | TRBJ1-1 | TRBV7-6 | . | TRBD1
TGTGCCAGCAGCCCGCTCCGGGAGGGGAGGAAAGAGACCCAGTACTTC | CASSPLREGRKETQYF | TRBJ2-5 | TRBV7-8 | once | TRBD2
TGTGCCAGCAGCTTATTAACGGGACAGGGGGACGGCTACACCTTC | CASSLLTGQGDGYTF | TRBJ1-2 | TRBV9 | . | TRBD1
TGTGCCAGCAGTCCCGTCGGACAGGGGGCTGATGGCTACACCTTC | CASSPVGQGADGYTF | TRBJ1-2 | TRBV27 | . | TRBD1
TGTGCCAGTAAGGCTAGCGGGAGGTCAAACTCCTACACAGATACGCAGTATTTT | CASKASGRSNSYTDTQYF | TRBJ2-3 | TRBV19 | . | TRBD2
TGTGCCTGGAGTGACCTATACAATCAGCCCCAGCATTTT | CAWSDLYNQPQHF | TRBJ1-5 | TRBV30 | . | .
TGTGCCAGCAGCTTAGATGGGACAGGGGGCCAGTTAAACACTGAAGCTTTCTTT | CASSLDGTGGQLNTEAFF | TRBJ1-1 | TRBV11-3 | . | TRBD1
TGTGCCAGCAGCTTAACTAGCGGGAGGGTCAACAATGAGCAGTTCTTC | CASSLTSGRVNNEQFF | TRBJ2-1 | TRBV7-2 | . | TRBD2
TGCGCCAGCAGCCAAGCCCTTAATCAGCCCCAGCATTTT | CASSQALNQPQHF | TRBJ1-5 | TRBV4-1 | . | .
TGTGCCAGCACCAATCCCCGAGGCTATGGCTACACCTTC | CASTNPRGYGYTF | TRBJ1-2 | TRBV6-6 | . | .
TGTGCCAGCAGCCCTAGCCCAAATGCGCAGTATTTT | CASSPSPNAQYF | TRBJ2-3 | TRBV7-8 | . | .
TGCGCCAGCAGCCCAACTTTCGGGGGAATAGATGGCTACACCTTC | CASSPTFGGIDGYTF | TRBJ1-2 | TRBV5-1 | . | .
TGTGCCAGCAGTTTCCCCCCCCGGGCTAGCGGGGGATTGGGCGATACGCAGTATTTT | CASSFPPRASGGLGDTQYF | TRBJ2-3 | TRBV28 | . | TRBD2
TGTGCCAGCAGCTCTCCGTCTAGCAATCAGCCCCAGCATTTT | CASSSPSSNQPQHF | TRBJ1-5 | TRBV7-8 | . | .
TGTGCCAGCAGTTACCAGGGAGCGGGAACTGAGCAGTTCTTC | CASSYQGAGTEQFF | TRBJ2-1 | TRBV27 | . | TRBD2
TGCGCCAGCACCTCCGGGACAGGGCGCGGAGCCGCGGGAGAACTGTTTTTT | CASTSGTGRGAAGELFF | TRBJ1-4 | TRBV5-1 | . | TRBD1
TGCGCCAGCAGCCCCGAGGGGACTAGCTCCTACAATGAGCAGTTCTTC | CASSPEGTSSYNEQFF | TRBJ2-1 | TRBV4-1 | . | TRBD2
TGTGCCAGCAGTTTAGTCATGGCCAATGAGCAGTTCTTC | CASSLVMANEQFF | TRBJ2-1 | TRBV27 | . | .
TGTGCCAGCAGCTTAGAAGGACTAGCGTCTCACAATGAGCAGTTCTTC | CASSLEGLASHNEQFF | TRBJ2-1 | TRBV13 | . | TRBD2
TGTGCCAGCAGCCAAGCGCCTCCTCCTTTGGATGAGCAGTTCTTC | CASSQAPPPLDEQFF | TRBJ2-1 | TRBV7-2 | . | .
TGTGCCAGCAGCGCAACTAGCGGGGGGAACAATGAGCAGTTCTTC | CASSATSGGNNEQFF | TRBJ2-1 | TRBV9 | . | TRBD2
TGTGCCAGCAGTGAAGCTTCCGGCAGAGGGAATTCCCCCCTCCACTTT | CASSEASGRGNSPLHF | TRBJ1-6 | TRBV6-1 | few | .
TGTGCCAGCAGTTTATTCGCTAGCGGGGGGTCGCGGGTTGGCAATGAGCAGTTCTTC | CASSLFASGGSRVGNEQFF | TRBJ2-1 | TRBV27 | . | TRBD2
TGTGCCACCAGCAGAGATCTCGGGGATCGGGAGCTGTTTTTT | CATSRDLGDRELFF | TRBJ2-2 | TRBV15 | . | .
TGCAGCGTTGAGAAGGGGGGCTACACCTTC | CSVEKGGYTF | TRBJ1-2 | TRBV29-1 | . | .
TGTGCCAGCGAGGACTTGAACAATGAGCAGTTCTTC | CASEDLNNEQFF | TRBJ2-1 | TRBV6-6 | . | .
TGTGCCAGCAGCTTAGAACTAGCGTACAATGAGCAGTTCTTC | CASSLELAYNEQFF | TRBJ2-1 | TRBV7-2 | many | TRBD2
TGTGCCAGCAGCTTGGGGACAGACATTGTGCCTGAAGCTTTCTTT | CASSLGTDIVPEAFF | TRBJ1-1 | TRBV5-6 | . | .
TGTGCCAGCAGCCAAGTTACGGGGGAGGGGCTCTATGGCTACACCTTC | CASSQVTGEGLYGYTF | TRBJ1-2 | TRBV4-2 | . | .
TGTGCCAGCAGCTCACGGGACAGGGATAATGAAAAACTGTTTTTT | CASSSRDRDNEKLFF | TRBJ1-4 | TRBV21-1 | . | .
TGCGCCAGCAGCGTCGAGGGGGCTTCGGGCTACACCTTC | CASSVEGASGYTF | TRBJ1-2 | TRBV5-1 | . | TRBD1
TGCGCCAGCAGCTCAAAGAACCCCTCCTATAATTCCCCCCTCCACTTT | CASSSKNPSYNSPLHF | TRBJ1-6 | TRBV5-1 | . | .
TGTGCCAGCAGCTTAGGCGGGTCCCACAATGAGCAGTTCTTC | CASSLGGSHNEQFF | TRBJ2-1 | TRBV5-8 | . | .
TGTGCCAGCAGCCCACGGGGGACTGTGGAGACCCAGTACTTC | CASSPRGTVETQYF | TRBJ2-5 | TRBV7-6 | . | .